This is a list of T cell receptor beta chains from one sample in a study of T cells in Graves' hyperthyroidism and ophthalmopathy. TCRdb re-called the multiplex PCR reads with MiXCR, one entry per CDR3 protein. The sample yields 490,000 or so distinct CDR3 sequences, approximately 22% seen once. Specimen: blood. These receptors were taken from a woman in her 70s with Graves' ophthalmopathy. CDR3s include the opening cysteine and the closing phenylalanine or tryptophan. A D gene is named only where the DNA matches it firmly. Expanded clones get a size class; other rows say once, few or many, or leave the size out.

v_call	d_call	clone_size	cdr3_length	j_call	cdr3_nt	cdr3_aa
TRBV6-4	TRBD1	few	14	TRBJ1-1	TGTGCCAGCAGTGCGGACAGGGGGGATACTGAAGCTTTCTTT	CASSADRGDTEAFF
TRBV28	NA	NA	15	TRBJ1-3	TGTGCCAGCAGTTTCTCACAGATTACTGGAAACACCATATATTTT	CASSFSQITGNTIYF
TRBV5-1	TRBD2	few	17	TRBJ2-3	TGCGCCAGCAGCTTGGGGCGGACTAGCGGGGCCGGGGATACGCAGTATTTT	CASSLGRTSGAGDTQYF
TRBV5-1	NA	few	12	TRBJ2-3	TGTGCCAGCAGCTTGGCCCAGGACACGCAGTATTTT	CASSLAQDTQYF
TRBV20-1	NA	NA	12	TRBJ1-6	TGCAGTGCCAGGGTTTATAATTCACCCCTCCACTTT	CSARVYNSPLHF
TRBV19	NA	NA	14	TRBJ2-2	TGTGCCAGTAGTGCAATAGTGAACACCGGGGAGCTGTTTTTT	CASSAIVNTGELFF
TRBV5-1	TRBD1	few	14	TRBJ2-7	TGCGCCAGCAGCCTACAGGGGGCTATCGACGAGCAGTACTTC	CASSLQGAIDEQYF
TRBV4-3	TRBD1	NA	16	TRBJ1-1	TGCGCCAGCAGCCAAGCTGGGGACAGGGCGGACACTGAAGCTTTCTTT	CASSQAGDRADTEAFF
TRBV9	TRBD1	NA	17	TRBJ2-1	TGTGCCAGCAGCACATCTATCCGGGACAGGGCCTACAATGAGCAGTTCTTC	CASSTSIRDRAYNEQFF
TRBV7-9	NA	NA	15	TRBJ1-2	TGTGCCAGCAGCTTAGAGACAGGCATCGGGAATGGCTACACCTTC	CASSLETGIGNGYTF
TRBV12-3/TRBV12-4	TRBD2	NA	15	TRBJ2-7	TGTGCCAGCAGTCCACAGGCGGGGGGGATGTGGGAGCAGTACTTC	CASSPQAGGMWEQYF
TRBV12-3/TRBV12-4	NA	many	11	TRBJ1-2	TGTGCCAGCAGCACTAACTATGGCTACACCTTC	CASSTNYGYTF
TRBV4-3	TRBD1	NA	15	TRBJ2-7	TGCGCCAGCAGCCAAAGTCCACAGGGGGCAGGTGAGCAGTACTTC	CASSQSPQGAGEQYF
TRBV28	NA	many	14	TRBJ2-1	TGTGCCAGCAGTTTAACACAAAGGTACAATGAGCAGTTCTTC	CASSLTQRYNEQFF
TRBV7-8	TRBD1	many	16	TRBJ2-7	TGTGCCAGCAGCTTAGCGTTGTGGGACAGCCGTACGAAGCAGTACTTC	CASSLALWDSRTKQYF
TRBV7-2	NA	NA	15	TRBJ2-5	TGTGCCAGCACCCAGGAGATAGGGGGCCAAGAGACCCAGTACTTC	CASTQEIGGQETQYF
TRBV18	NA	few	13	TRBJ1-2	TGTGCCAGCTCACCAGGGCAGGCCGTCGGCTACACCTTC	CASSPGQAVGYTF
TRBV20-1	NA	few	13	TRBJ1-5	TGCAGTGCTTGGTCAGGGAGCAATCAGCCCCAGCATTTT	CSAWSGSNQPQHF
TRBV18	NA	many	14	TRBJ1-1	TGTGCCAGCTCACCCTGGACGGTCAACACTGAAGCTTTCTTT	CASSPWTVNTEAFF
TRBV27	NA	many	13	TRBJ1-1	TGTGCCAGCAGTATCGCGTTGAGAACTGAAGCTTTCTTT	CASSIALRTEAFF